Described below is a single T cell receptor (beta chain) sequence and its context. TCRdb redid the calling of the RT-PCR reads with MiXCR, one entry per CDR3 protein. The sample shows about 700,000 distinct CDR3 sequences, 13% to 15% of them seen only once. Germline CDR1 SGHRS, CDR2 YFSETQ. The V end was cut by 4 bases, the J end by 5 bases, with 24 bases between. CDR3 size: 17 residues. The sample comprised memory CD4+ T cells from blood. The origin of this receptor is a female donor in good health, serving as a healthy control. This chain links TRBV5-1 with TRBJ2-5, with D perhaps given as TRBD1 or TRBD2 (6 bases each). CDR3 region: CASSRDSGVVMEETQYF. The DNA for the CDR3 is TGCGCCAGCAGCAGGGACTCAGGGGTCGTGATGGAGGAGACCCAGTACTTC.